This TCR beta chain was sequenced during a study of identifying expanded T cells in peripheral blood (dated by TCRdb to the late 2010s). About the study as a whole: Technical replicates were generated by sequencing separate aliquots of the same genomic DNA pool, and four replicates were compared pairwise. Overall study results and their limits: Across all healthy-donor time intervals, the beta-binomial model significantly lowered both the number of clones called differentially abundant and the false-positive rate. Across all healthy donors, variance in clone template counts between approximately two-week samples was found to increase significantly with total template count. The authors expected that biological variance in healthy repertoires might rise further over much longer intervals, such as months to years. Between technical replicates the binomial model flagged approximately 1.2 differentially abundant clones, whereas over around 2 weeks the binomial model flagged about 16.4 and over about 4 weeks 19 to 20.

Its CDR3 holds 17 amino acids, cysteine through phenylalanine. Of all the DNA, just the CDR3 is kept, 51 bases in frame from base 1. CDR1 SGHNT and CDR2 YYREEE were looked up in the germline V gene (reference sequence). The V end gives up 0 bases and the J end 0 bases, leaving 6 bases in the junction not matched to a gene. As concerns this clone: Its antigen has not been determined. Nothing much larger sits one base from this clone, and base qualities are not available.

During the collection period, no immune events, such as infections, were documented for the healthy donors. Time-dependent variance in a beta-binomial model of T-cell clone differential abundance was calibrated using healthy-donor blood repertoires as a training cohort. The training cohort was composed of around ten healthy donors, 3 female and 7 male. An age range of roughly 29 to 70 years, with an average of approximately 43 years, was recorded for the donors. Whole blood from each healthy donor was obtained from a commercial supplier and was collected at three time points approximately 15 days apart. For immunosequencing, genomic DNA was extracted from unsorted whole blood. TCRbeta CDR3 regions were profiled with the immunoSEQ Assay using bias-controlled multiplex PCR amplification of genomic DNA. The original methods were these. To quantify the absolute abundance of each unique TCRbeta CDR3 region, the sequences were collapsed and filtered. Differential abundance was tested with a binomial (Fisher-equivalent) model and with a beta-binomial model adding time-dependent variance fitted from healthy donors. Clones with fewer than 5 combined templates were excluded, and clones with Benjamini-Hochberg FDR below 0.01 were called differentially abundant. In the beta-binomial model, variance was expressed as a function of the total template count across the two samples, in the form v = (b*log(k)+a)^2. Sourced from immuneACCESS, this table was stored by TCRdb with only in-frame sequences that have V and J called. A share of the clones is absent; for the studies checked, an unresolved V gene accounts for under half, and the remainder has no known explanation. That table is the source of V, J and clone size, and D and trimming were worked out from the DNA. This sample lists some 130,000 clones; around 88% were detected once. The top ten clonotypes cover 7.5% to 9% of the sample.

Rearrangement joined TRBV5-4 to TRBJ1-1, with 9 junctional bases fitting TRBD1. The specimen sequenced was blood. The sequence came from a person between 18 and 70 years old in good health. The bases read TGTGCCAGCAGCTTGGACAGGGGGCTGTTCATGAACACTGAAGCTTTCTTT. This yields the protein CASSLDRGLFMNTEAFF.